Included here is one T cell receptor beta chain sequence, with context. Sequenced by immunoSEQ multiplex PCR; TCRdb stores in-frame clones only, minus some. The sample contains 270,000 or so clones, under 90% of which appear only once. These data belong to a study of blood T cell repertoires in COVID-19. Sequencing input: peripheral blood. The clonotype comes from a woman aged 40-49 years who had recovered from COVID-19.

The CDR3 bases are TGTGCCAGCAGTTTAACAGGGGGTGGGACCGGGGAGCTGTTTTTT. It codes for CASSLTGGGTGELFF. V gene TRBV6-6 combines with J gene TRBJ2-2; 8 bases match TRBD1. The trim removed 4 bases at V and 5 bases at J, leaving 6 bases unmatched. CDR3 size: 15 residues. Looked up from germline, CDR1 is MNHNY and CDR2 is SVGAGI (reference sequence).